This is a list of T cell receptor beta chains from one sample in a study of blood T cell repertoires in COVID-19. The protocol was immunoSEQ multiplex PCR, while the TCRdb copy is restricted to in-frame clones and leaves out a portion. The sample lists 150,000 to 170,000 clones; about 80% were seen once. Sequencing was carried out using peripheral blood. The receptors come from a woman aged 55-70 years with acute or convalescent COVID-19. CDR3s include the opening cysteine and the closing phenylalanine or tryptophan. The order of the fields is V gene, D gene, clone size, J gene, CDR3 DNA, CDR3 protein. D genes are given only for firm matches. Clone sizes are given selectively: once, few, many, or a class where the clone is expanded.

TRBV5-1	NA	NA	TRBJ1-2	TGCGCCAGCAGCGAGGGGACCCCGGGAGGTGGCTATGGCTACACCTTC	CASSEGTPGGGYGYTF
TRBV29-1	TRBD2	NA	TRBJ2-2	TGCAGCATTGGTAGAGCGGGGGTGGGTAACACCGGGGAGCTGTTTTTT	CSIGRAGVGNTGELFF
TRBV29-1	TRBD1	NA	TRBJ2-3	TGCAGCGCTGGTCAGGGGGCCAGAAGAGATACGCAGTATTTT	CSAGQGARRDTQYF
TRBV3-1/TRBV3-2	TRBD1	NA	TRBJ1-2	TGTGCCAGCGGACAGGGAGACTATGGCTACACCTTC	CASGQGDYGYTF
TRBV19	NA	NA	TRBJ1-4	TGTGCCAGTAGTATAGATCGGAGACTGCCCCTGTTTTTT	CASSIDRRLPLFF
TRBV11-2	NA	NA	TRBJ2-3	TGTGCCAGCAGCTTAGGGGCCAGGGCATGGGGCACAGATACGCAGTATTTT	CASSLGARAWGTDTQYF
TRBV19	TRBD2	NA	TRBJ2-2	TGTGCCAGTAGTACCCCTAGCGGGTCCGCCGGGGAGCTGTTTTTT	CASSTPSGSAGELFF
TRBV6-5	NA	NA	TRBJ1-1	TGTGCCAGCAGGGGCGGGGGTTACACTGAAGCTTTCTTT	CASRGGGYTEAFF
TRBV30	TRBD1	NA	TRBJ1-1	TGTGCCCTTTGGGACAGGGGGACGAGAACTGAAGCTTTCTTT	CALWDRGTRTEAFF
TRBV30	NA	NA	TRBJ2-7	TGTGCCTGGAGGGGACATACCTCCACCTACGAGCAGTACTTC	CAWRGHTSTYEQYF
TRBV5-1	NA	NA	TRBJ2-5	TGCGCCAGCAGAATATCCAGGGGACAAGAGACCCAGTACTTC	CASRISRGQETQYF
TRBV9	NA	NA	TRBJ1-4	TGTGCCAGCAGCGCTACAGGGATTTTTAATGAAAAACTGTTTTTT	CASSATGIFNEKLFF
TRBV6-5	NA	once	TRBJ2-7	TGTGCCAGCACCTACGACAGGGAGGATGGGTTCGAGCAGTACTTC	CASTYDREDGFEQYF
TRBV6-5	TRBD2	NA	TRBJ2-7	TGTGCCAGCAGCTTAACGACTAGCGGCTACGAGCAGTACTTC	CASSLTTSGYEQYF
TRBV19	TRBD1	NA	TRBJ2-7	TGTGCCAGTAGTATGGACAGGGGCCGGGGAAACGAGCAGTACTTC	CASSMDRGRGNEQYF
TRBV7-3	TRBD1	NA	TRBJ2-6	TGTGCCAGCAGCTTATTAGGGGGCTCCTCCTCTGGGGCCAACGTCCTGACTTTC	CASSLLGGSSSGANVLTF
TRBV19	NA	NA	TRBJ2-2	TGTGCCAGTAACGTCCTAGGAGGCACCGGGGAGCTGTTTTTT	CASNVLGGTGELFF
TRBV10-2	TRBD1	NA	TRBJ1-6	TGCGCCAGCAGGACCGGGACAGGGTTGACACCCCTCCACTTT	CASRTGTGLTPLHF
TRBV27	NA	NA	TRBJ2-7	TGTGCCAGCAGTTCTAGCGCCCGGGCCTACGAGCAGTACTTC	CASSSSARAYEQYF
TRBV6-2/TRBV6-3	NA	NA	TRBJ2-1	TGTGCCAGCAGCCCATTCAGGGGCGGGCCCTACAATGAGCAGTTCTTC	CASSPFRGGPYNEQFF
TRBV29-1	TRBD1	NA	TRBJ1-2	TGCAGCGTTGGGGGGGGACAGGGTGGAGGCTACACCTTC	CSVGGGQGGGYTF
TRBV6-6	NA	few	TRBJ2-7	TGTGCCAGCAGTTACTCAGGAGACAGGAGACACGAGCAGTACTTC	CASSYSGDRRHEQYF
TRBV5-4	NA	NA	TRBJ1-1	TGTGCCAGCAGCTTTTCAGCAGGCCGGACTGAAGCTTTCTTT	CASSFSAGRTEAFF
TRBV10-1	NA	NA	TRBJ2-5	TGCGCCAGCAGTGAGGTTCGCGCGGAGACCCAGTACTTC	CASSEVRAETQYF
TRBV29-1	TRBD1	NA	TRBJ1-2	TGCAGCGACACACAGGGGAACTATGGCTACACCTTC	CSDTQGNYGYTF
TRBV18	NA	NA	TRBJ2-5	TGTGCCAGCTCACCTCTCTCGGAGACCCAGTACTTC	CASSPLSETQYF
TRBV2	TRBD1	few	TRBJ1-5	TGTGCCAGCAGCTACAGGGGGCCAAGACTCAATCAGCCCCAGCATTTT	CASSYRGPRLNQPQHF
TRBV24-1	TRBD1	NA	TRBJ1-2	TGTGCCACCAGTGATCCCGGGACAGACCATTATGGCTACACCTTC	CATSDPGTDHYGYTF
TRBV6-5	NA	NA	TRBJ1-5	TGTGCCAGCAGTTTGGGGCCACAGCCGCGCAATCAGCCCCAGCATTTT	CASSLGPQPRNQPQHF
TRBV9	NA	NA	TRBJ1-3	TGTGCCAGCAGCGTAGCAGGGGCCGGACCTGGAAACACCATATATTTT	CASSVAGAGPGNTIYF
TRBV6-4	TRBD1	NA	TRBJ2-2	TGTGCCAGCAGTGACTCAACAGGGGGAACCGGGGAGCTGTTTTTT	CASSDSTGGTGELFF
TRBV2	NA	NA	TRBJ2-3	TGTGCCAGCAGTGAGAGCGGACCTACAGATACGCAGTATTTT	CASSESGPTDTQYF
TRBV9	TRBD1	NA	TRBJ2-1	TGTGCCAGCAGCGCCGGACAGGGGGCCTCCTACAATGAGCAGTTCTTC	CASSAGQGASYNEQFF
TRBV7-2	TRBD2	once	TRBJ2-3	TGTGCCAGCAGCTTAGTGTTCCTAGCGGGGGGGACAGGAGATACGCAGTATTTT	CASSLVFLAGGTGDTQYF
TRBV5-1	TRBD1	NA	TRBJ2-4	TGCGCCAGCAGCATGGACAGGGAAAGCGGCATTCAGTACTTC	CASSMDRESGIQYF
TRBV9	TRBD1	NA	TRBJ2-3	TGTGCCAGCAGCGTAGGGGGACAGGGCACAGATACGCAGTATTTT	CASSVGGQGTDTQYF
TRBV6-5	NA	NA	TRBJ1-2	TGTGCCAGCAGTCCAACAGGGTACGGCTACACCTTC	CASSPTGYGYTF
TRBV2	NA	NA	TRBJ1-1	TGTGCCAGCCGGGGGGGCGGTCGCACTGAAGCTTTCTTT	CASRGGGRTEAFF
TRBV7-6	TRBD1	NA	TRBJ2-4	TGTGCCAGCAGCTTAGGCGCCGCCCGAGGGGGCGCCGGCAAAAACATTCAGTACTTC	CASSLGAARGGAGKNIQYF
TRBV19	TRBD1	once	TRBJ1-2	TGTGCCAGTAAATGGTCGTGGGCAGGGGGCGAAAGTGGCTACACCTTC	CASKWSWAGGESGYTF
TRBV27	NA	few	TRBJ1-6	TGTGCCAGCAGCCGCTGGGGCGGGGATAATTCACCCCTCCACTTT	CASSRWGGDNSPLHF
TRBV6-5	NA	NA	TRBJ2-5	TGTGCCAGCCCCGAGGCCGCCCAAGAGACCCAGTACTTC	CASPEAAQETQYF
TRBV28	NA	NA	TRBJ1-1	TGTGCAAAGCAGGGGAACACTGAAGCTTTCTTT	CAKQGNTEAFF
TRBV7-3	TRBD1	NA	TRBJ2-7	TGTGCCAGCAGCTTAGTGGCAGGGGGTCACGAGCAGTACTTC	CASSLVAGGHEQYF
TRBV24-1	TRBD1	once	TRBJ1-1	TGTGCCACCAGTGACCCGAGGACAGGGGGCACTGAAGCTTTCTTT	CATSDPRTGGTEAFF
TRBV5-1	TRBD1	NA	TRBJ2-1	TGCGCCAGCAGCTTGGGGGGACAGGGGAACAATGAGCAGTTCTTC	CASSLGGQGNNEQFF
TRBV6-4	TRBD2	NA	TRBJ2-3	TGTGCCAGCAGCGTAGCGGGTGGGACAGATACGCAGTATTTT	CASSVAGGTDTQYF
TRBV9	TRBD2	NA	TRBJ2-3	TGTGCCAGCAGCGAACGTTCCACGGGGGGGCCCACAGATACGCAGTATTTT	CASSERSTGGPTDTQYF
TRBV18	NA	NA	TRBJ2-1	TGTGCCAGCTCACCAAGATCCTCGGTCTTCTACAATGAGCAGTTCTTC	CASSPRSSVFYNEQFF
TRBV6-1	TRBD1	NA	TRBJ1-5	TGTGCCAGCAGTGAATTTGACACAGGGGTGGGTCAGCCCCAGCATTTT	CASSEFDTGVGQPQHF
TRBV3-1/TRBV3-2	NA	NA	TRBJ1-3	TGTGCCAGCACCCCCCTGGACAGTGGAAACACCATATATTTT	CASTPLDSGNTIYF